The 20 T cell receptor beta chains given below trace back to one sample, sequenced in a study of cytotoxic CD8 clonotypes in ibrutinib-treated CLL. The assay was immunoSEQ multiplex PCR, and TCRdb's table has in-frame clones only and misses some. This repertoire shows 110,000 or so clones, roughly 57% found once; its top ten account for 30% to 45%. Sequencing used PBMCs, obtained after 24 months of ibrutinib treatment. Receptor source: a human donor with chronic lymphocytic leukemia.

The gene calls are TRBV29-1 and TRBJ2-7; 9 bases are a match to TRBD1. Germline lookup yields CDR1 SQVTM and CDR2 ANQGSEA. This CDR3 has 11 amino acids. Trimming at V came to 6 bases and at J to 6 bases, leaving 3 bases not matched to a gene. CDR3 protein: CSVGQGLEQYF. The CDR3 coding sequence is TGCAGCGTGGGACAGGGTCTCGAGCAGTACTTC.

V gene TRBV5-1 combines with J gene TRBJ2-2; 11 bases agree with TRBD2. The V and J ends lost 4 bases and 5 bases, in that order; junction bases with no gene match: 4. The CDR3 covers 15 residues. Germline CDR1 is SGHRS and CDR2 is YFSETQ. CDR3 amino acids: CASSRWTSGTGELFF. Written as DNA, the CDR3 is TGCGCCAGCAGCCGTTGGACTAGCGGGACCGGGGAGCTGTTTTTT.

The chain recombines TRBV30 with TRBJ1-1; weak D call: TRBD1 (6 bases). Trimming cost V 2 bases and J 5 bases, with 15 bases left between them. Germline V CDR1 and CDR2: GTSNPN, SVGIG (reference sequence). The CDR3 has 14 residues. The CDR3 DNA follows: TGTGCCTGGAGTAAAGGGACACGGGGGACTGAAGCTTTCTTT. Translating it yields CAWSKGTRGTEAFF.

As DNA, the CDR3 is TGCAGCGTCGCCGACAGGCTCTATGGCTACACCTTC. This translates into CSVADRLYGYTF. The gene calls are TRBV29-1 and TRBJ1-2; TRBD1 is a possible D gene (6 bases). Trimming stripped 6 bases from V and 4 bases from J, with 12 bases between. This CDR3 contains 12 residues. Germline V gene sequence: CDR1 SQVTM, CDR2 ANQGSEA.

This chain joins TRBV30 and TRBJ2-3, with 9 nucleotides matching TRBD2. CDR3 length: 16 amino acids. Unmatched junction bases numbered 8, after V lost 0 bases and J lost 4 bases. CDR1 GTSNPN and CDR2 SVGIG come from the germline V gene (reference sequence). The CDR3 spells CAWSVRRGGYSDTQYF. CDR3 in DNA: TGTGCCTGGAGTGTTAGGCGGGGGGGGTATTCAGATACGCAGTATTTT.

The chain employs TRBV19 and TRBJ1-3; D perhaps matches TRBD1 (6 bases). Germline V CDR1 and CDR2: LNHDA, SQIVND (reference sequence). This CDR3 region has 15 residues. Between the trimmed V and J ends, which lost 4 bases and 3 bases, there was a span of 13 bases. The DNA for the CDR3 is TGTGCCAGTAGTAGACCCCCGGACAGTGGAAACACCATATATTTT. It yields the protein CASSRPPDSGNTIYF.

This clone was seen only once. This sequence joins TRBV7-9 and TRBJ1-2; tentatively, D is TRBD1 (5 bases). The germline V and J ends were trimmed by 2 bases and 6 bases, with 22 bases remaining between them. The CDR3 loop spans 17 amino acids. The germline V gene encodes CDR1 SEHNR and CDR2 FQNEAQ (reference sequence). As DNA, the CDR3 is TGTGCCAGCAGCTTATCCGAGGGGATCGTTTTTCGTCATGGCTACACCTTC. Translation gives CASSLSEGIVFRHGYTF.

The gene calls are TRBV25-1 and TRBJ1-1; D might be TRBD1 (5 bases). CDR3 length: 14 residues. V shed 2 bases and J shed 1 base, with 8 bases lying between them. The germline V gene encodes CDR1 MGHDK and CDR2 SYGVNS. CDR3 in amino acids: CASSEQGKNTEAFF. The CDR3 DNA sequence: TGTGCCAGCAGTGAACAGGGAAAGAACACTGAAGCTTTCTTT.

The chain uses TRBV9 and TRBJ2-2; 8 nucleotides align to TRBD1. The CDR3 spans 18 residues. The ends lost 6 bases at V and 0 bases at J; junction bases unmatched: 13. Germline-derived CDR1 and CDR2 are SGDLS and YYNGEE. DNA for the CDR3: TGTGCCAGCACCATGACAGGGGACCCGCTCCCGAACACCGGGGAGCTGTTTTTT. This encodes CASTMTGDPLPNTGELFF.

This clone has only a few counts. The CDR3 nucleotides are TGTGCCAGCAGTCCCGACAGGGGAAGCTCCTACGAGCAGTACTTC. Amino acids: CASSPDRGSSYEQYF. The chain couples TRBV6-4 to TRBJ2-7; 8 bases line up with TRBD1. V shed 5 bases, J shed 0 bases, and the junction held 6 bases outside the gene matches. CDR3 length equals 15 residues. CDR1 is MRHNA and CDR2 is SNTAGT in the germline V gene.

The CDR3 sequence is CASRGRPQHF. The CDR3 DNA follows: TGCGCCAGCAGGGGGCGGCCCCAGCATTTT. The chain joins TRBV23-1 to TRBJ1-5, with a weak D call TRBD1 (5 bases). TRBV23-1 is marked as an open reading frame, function uncertain. V was shortened by 6 bases and J by 9 bases, with 6 bases between the two germline ends. The CDR3 is made up of 10 amino acids.

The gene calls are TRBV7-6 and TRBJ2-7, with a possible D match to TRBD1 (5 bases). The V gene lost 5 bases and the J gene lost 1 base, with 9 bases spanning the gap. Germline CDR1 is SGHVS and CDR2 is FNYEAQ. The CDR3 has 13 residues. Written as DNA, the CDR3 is TGTGCCAGCAGCCTCGACAGATCCTACGAGCAGTACTTC. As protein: CASSLDRSYEQYF.

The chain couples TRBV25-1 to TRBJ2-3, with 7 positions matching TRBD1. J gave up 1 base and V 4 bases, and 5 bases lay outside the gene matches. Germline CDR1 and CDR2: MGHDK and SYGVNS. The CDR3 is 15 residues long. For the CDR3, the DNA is TGTGCCAGCAGTGCCTTTACAGGGGGCACAGATACGCAGTATTTT. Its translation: CASSAFTGGTDTQYF.

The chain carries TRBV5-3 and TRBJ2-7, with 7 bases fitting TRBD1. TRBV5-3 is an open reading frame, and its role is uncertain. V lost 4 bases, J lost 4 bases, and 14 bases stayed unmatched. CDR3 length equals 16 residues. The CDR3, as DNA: TGTGCCAGAAGCAATCGGGACAGCCAGGTGATTTACGAGCAGTACTTC. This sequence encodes CARSNRDSQVIYEQYF.

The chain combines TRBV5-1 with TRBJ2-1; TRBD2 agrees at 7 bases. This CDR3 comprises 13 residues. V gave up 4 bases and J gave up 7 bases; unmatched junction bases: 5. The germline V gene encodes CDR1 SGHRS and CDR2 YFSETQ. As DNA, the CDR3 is TGCGCCAGCAGCCCTGGACTAGGAAATGAGCAGTTCTTC. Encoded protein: CASSPGLGNEQFF. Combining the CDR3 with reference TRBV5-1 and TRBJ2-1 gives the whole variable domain KAGVTQTPRYLIKTRGQQVTLSCSPISGHRSVSWYQQTPGQGLQFLFEYFSETQRNKGNFPGRFSGRQFSNSRSEMNVSTLELGDSALYLCASSPGLGNEQFFGPGTRLTVL.

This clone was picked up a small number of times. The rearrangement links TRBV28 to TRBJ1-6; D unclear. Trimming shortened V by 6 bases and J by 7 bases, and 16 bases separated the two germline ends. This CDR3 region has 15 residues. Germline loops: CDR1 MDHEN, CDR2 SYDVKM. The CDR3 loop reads CASSLNWVTNSPLHF. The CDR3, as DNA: TGTGCCAGCAGCTTAAACTGGGTTACAAATTCACCCCTCCACTTT.

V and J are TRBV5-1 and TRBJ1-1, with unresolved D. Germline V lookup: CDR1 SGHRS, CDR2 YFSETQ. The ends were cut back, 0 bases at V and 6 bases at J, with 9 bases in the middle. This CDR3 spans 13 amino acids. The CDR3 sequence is CASSLGEKAEAFF. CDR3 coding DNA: TGCGCCAGCAGCTTGGGGGAGAAGGCTGAAGCTTTCTTT.

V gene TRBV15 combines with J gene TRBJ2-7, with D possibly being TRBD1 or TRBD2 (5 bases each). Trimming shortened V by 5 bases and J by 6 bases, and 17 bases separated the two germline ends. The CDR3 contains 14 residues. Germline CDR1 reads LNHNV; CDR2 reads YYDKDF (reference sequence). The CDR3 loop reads CATSEWGVGREQYF. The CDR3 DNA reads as TGTGCCACCAGCGAGTGGGGCGTGGGACGCGAGCAGTACTTC.

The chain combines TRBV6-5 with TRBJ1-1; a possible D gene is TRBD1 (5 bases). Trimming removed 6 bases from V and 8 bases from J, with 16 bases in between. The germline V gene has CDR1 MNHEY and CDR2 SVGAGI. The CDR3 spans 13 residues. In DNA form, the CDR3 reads TGTGCCAGCAGACCGCCGGGGCGGGGGGAAGCTTTCTTT. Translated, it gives CASRPPGRGEAFF.

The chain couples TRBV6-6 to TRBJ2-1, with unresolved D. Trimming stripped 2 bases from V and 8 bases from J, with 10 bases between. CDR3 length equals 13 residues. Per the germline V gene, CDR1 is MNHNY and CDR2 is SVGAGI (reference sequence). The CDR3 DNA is TGTGCCAGCAGTTACGATTTAATGGATGAGCAGTTCTTC. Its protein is CASSYDLMDEQFF.